This T cell receptor beta chain is drawn from a study of T-cell reconstitution after alpha-beta-depleted transplantation in children. General study points: Diversity of TCRbeta at day 60 was high in some patients, arising from surviving recipient T cells and thymic progenitors. After one year, T-cell counts and TCRbeta diversity mostly came from new T cells. Several hundred graft clones that had expanded were reportedly the source of alpha-beta T cells about two months after transplant.

Per the germline V gene, CDR1 is LNHDA and CDR2 is SQIVND (reference sequence). Trimming cost V 3 bases and J 1 base; bases outside gene matches: 2. The CDR3 sequence is 15 residues long. A word on this clonotype: Its antigen is not known.

Preparation of the TCRbeta library was carried out with unique molecular identifiers. Using its own MiXCR run on the PCR reads, TCRdb lists one record per CDR3 protein. The sample carries approximately 500,000 distinct CDR3 sequences, about 10% recorded once. The TCR sequence derives from a child aged 2-15 years with inherited bone marrow failure, due to receive a stem cell transplant. The sequencing used PBMCs, collected before TCRalphabeta/CD19-depleted stem cell transplant. The chain couples TRBV19 to TRBJ2-1; TRBD2 aligns across 8 bases. The CDR3 DNA is TGTGCCAGTAGTATCACGGGAGGGTCCTACAATGAGCAGTTCTTC. Protein: CASSITGGSYNEQFF.